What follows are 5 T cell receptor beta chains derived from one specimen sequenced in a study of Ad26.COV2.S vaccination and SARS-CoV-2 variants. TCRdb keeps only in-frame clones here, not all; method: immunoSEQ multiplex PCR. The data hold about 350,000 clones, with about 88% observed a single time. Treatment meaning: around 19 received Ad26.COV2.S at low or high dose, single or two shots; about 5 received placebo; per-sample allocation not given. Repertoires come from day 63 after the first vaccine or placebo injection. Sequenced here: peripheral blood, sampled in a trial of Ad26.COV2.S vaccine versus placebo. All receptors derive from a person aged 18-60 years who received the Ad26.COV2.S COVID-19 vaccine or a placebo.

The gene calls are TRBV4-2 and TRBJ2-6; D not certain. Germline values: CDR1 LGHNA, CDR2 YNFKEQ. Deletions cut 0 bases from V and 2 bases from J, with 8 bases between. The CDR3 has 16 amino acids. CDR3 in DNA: TGTGCCAGCAGCCAAGATTGGCAAGCTGGGGCCAACGTCCTGACTTTC. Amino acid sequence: CASSQDWQAGANVLTF.

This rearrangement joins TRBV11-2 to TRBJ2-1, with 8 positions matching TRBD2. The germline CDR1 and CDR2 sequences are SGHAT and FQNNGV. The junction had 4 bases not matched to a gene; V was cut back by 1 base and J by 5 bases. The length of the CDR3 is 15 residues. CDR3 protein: CASSLGVSGDNEQFF. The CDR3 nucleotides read TGTGCCAGCAGCTTAGGGGTTAGCGGGGACAATGAGCAGTTCTTC.

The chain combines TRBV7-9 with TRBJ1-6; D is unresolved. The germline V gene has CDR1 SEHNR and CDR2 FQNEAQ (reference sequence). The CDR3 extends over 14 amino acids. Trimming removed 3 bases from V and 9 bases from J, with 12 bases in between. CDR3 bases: TGTGCCAGCAGCTTGGATCTAATCGGTTCACCCCTCCACTTT. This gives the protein CASSLDLIGSPLHF.

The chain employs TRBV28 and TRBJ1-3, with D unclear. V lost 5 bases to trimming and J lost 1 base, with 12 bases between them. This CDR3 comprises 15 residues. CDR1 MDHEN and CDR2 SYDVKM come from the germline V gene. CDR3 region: CASSGMGLSGNTIYF. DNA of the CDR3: TGTGCCAGCAGTGGGATGGGGTTGTCTGGAAACACCATATATTTT.

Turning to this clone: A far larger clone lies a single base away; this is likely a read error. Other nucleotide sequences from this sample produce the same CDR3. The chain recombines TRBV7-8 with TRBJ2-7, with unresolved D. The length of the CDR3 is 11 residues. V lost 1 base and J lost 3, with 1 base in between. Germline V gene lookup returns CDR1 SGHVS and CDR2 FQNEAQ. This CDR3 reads CASSLDYEQYF. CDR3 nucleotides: TGTGCCAGCAGCTTAGACTACGAGCAGTACTTC.